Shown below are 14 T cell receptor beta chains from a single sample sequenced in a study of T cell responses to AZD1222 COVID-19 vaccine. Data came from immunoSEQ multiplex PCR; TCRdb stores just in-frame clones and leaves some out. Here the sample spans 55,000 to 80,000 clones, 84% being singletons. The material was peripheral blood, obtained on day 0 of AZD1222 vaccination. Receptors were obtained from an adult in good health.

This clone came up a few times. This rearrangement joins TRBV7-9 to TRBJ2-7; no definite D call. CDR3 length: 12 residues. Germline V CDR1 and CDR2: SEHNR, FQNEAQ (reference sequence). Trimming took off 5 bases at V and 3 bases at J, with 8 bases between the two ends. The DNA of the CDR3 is TGTGCCAGCAGCCCAACCTTCTACGAGCAGTACTTC. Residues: CASSPTFYEQYF. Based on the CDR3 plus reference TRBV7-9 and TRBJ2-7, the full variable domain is DTGVSQNPRHKITKRGQNVTFRCDPISEHNRLYWYRQTLGQGPEFLTYFQNEAQLEKSRLLSDRFSAERPKGSFSTLEIQRTEQGDSAMYLCASSPTFYEQYFGPGTRLTVT.

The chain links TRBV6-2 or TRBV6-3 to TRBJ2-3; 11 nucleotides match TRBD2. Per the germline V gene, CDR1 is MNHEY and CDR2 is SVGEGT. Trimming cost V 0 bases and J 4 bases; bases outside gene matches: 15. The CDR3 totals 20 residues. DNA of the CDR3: TGTGCCAGCAGTTACTCACTACTAGCGGGGGAGCTCAATGACGCAGATACGCAGTATTTT. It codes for CASSYSLLAGELNDADTQYF.

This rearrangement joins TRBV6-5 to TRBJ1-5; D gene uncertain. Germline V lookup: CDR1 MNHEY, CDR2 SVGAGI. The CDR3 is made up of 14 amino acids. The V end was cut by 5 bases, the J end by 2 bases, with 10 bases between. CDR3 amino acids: CASSPGGGNQPQHF. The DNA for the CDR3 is TGTGCCAGCAGTCCTGGAGGCGGCAATCAGCCCCAGCATTTT.

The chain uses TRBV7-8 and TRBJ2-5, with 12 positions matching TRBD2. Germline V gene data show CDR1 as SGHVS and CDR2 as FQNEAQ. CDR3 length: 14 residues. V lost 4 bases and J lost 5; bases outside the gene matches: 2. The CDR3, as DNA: TGTGCCAGCAGCTCGGGACTAGCGGGCGAGACCCAGTACTTC. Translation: CASSSGLAGETQYF.

The DNA for the CDR3 is TGTGCCAGCAGCCACCAACGGTCGCGGGGCACTGAAGCTTTCTTT. This sequence encodes CASSHQRSRGTEAFF. The chain links TRBV14 to TRBJ1-1; D unresolved. CDR1 and CDR2 from the germline V gene are SGHDN and FVKESK. CDR3 size: 15 residues. V was clipped by 3 bases and J by 4 bases, with 15 bases between them. Together with reference TRBV14 and TRBJ1-1, the CDR3 gives the full variable domain: EAGVTQFPSHSVIEKGQTVTLRCDPISGHDNLYWYRRVMGKEIKFLLHFVKESKQDESGMPNNRFLAERTGGTYSTLKVQPAELEDSGVYFCASSHQRSRGTEAFFGQGTRLTVV.

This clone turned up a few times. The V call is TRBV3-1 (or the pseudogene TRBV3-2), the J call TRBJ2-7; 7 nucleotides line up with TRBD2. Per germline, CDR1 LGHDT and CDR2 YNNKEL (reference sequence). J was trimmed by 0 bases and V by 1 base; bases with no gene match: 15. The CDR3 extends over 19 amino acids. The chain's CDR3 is CASSQGAGIRFRNSYEQYF. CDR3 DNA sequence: TGTGCCAGCAGCCAAGGAGCGGGGATAAGGTTTCGTAACTCCTACGAGCAGTACTTC.

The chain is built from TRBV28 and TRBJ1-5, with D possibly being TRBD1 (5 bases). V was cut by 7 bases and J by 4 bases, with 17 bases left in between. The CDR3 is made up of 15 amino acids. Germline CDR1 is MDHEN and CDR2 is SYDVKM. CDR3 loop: CASIGVRGFNQPQHF. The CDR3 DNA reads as TGTGCCAGCATAGGGGTGCGGGGGTTTAATCAGCCCCAGCATTTT.

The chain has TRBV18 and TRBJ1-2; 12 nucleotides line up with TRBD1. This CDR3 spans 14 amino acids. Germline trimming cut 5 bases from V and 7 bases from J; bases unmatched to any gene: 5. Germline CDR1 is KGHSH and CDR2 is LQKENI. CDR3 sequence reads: CASSAGTGGAGYTF. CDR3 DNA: TGTGCCAGCTCAGCCGGGACAGGGGGCGCTGGCTACACCTTC.

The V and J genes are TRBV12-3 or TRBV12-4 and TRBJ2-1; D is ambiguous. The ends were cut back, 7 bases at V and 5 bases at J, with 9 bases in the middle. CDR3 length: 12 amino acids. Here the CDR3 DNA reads TGTGCCAGCACTCATAACAACAATGAGCAGTTCTTC. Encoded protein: CASTHNNNEQFF.

CDR3 sequence (DNA): TGTGCCAGCAGCGTCCGGGACCCAGGCAATGGGGAGCTGTTTTTT. This translates into CASSVRDPGNGELFF. The chain is built from TRBV11-2 and TRBJ2-2; possibly TRBD1 or TRBD2 for D (5 bases each). Germline V CDR1 and CDR2: SGHAT, FQNNGV. This CDR3 has 15 residues. V was clipped by 5 bases and J by 8 bases, with 18 bases between them.

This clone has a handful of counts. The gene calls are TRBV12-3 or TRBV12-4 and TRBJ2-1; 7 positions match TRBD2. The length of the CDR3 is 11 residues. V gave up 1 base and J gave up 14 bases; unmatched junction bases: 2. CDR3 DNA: TGTGCCAGCAGTTTAGGGACTAGTAAGTTCTTC. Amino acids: CASSLGTSKFF.

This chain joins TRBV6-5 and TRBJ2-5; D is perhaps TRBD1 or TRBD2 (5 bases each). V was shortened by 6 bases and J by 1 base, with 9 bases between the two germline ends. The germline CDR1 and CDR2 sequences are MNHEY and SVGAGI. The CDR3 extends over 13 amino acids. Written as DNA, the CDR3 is TGTGCCAGCAGGCCGGGGCCCCAAGAGACCCAGTACTTC. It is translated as CASRPGPQETQYF.

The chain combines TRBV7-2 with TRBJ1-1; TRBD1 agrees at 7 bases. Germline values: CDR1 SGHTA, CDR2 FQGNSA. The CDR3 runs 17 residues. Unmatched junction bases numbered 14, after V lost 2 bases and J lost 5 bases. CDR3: CASSLLPLRQGGTEAFF. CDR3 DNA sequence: TGTGCCAGCAGCTTACTCCCTCTGCGGCAGGGGGGAACTGAAGCTTTCTTT. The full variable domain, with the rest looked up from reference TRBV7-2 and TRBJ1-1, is GAGVSQSPSNKVTEKGKDVELRCDPISGHTALYWYRQSLGQGLEFLIYFQGNSAPDKSGLPSDRFSAERTGGSVSTLTIQRTQQEDSAVYLCASSLLPLRQGGTEAFFGQGTRLTVV.

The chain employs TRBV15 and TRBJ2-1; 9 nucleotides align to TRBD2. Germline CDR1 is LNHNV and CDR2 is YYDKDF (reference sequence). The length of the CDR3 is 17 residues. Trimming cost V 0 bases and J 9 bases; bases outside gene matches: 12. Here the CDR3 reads CATSRDELAGRRGEQFF. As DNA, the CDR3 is TGTGCCACCAGCAGAGACGAACTAGCGGGCCGTCGGGGTGAGCAGTTCTTC.